These 18 T cell receptor beta chains share one sample of origin, sequenced in a study of control samples from healthy donors and cancer patients. The data were produced by immunoSEQ multiplex PCR, yet TCRdb's version contains in-frame clones alone and is incomplete. The sample lists 90,000 or so clones, around four fifths occurring once. Sequencing used blood. These TCRs come from a young man in good health.

The rearrangement joins TRBV24-1 to TRBJ2-2; maybe TRBD1 (5 bases). CDR1 KGHDR and CDR2 SFDVKD come from the germline V gene. This CDR3 has 16 amino acids. The V gene lost 1 base and the J gene lost 1 base, with 9 bases spanning the gap. The CDR3 DNA follows: TGTGCCACCAGTGATTTAAGGCAGGGGAACACCGGGGAGCTGTTTTTT. This translates into CATSDLRQGNTGELFF.

The rearrangement links TRBV18 to TRBJ1-2, with a tentative D call TRBD1 (6 bases). Germline V gene data show CDR1 as KGHSH and CDR2 as LQKENI. This CDR3 comprises 16 residues. V lost 4 bases, J lost 1 base, and 16 bases lay in between. The CDR3 DNA is TGTGCCAGCTCACAAGGACAGCGAAGAAATAACTATGGCTACACCTTC. Protein: CASSQGQRRNNYGYTF.

This chain uses TRBV7-9 with TRBJ1-1; D is unclear. Looked up from germline, CDR1 is SEHNR and CDR2 is FQNEAQ (reference sequence). The CDR3 is 14 residues long. V gave up 3 bases and J gave up 0 bases, with 8 bases separating them. CDR3 loop: CASSFIQLNTEAFF. CDR3 DNA sequence: TGTGCCAGCAGCTTCATTCAGCTGAACACTGAAGCTTTCTTT.

The rearrangement links TRBV4-2 to TRBJ2-3; the match to TRBD2 covers 7 bases. CDR1 is LGHNA and CDR2 is YNFKEQ in the germline V gene. The CDR3 totals 14 residues. The J segment lost 4 bases and the V segment lost 0 bases, leaving 1 base of the junction unmatched. For the CDR3, the DNA is TGTGCCAGCAGCCAAGAACGGGAGGCAGATACGCAGTATTTT. It codes for CASSQEREADTQYF.

There are a few counts of this clone. V usage is TRBV5-6 and J usage is TRBJ2-2; D unresolved. This CDR3 comprises 15 residues. Trimming removed 1 base at V and 3 bases at J, with 10 bases between. Germline CDR1 SGHDT, CDR2 YYEEEE. The CDR3 region has the DNA TGTGCCAGCAGCTTGACCGCCAAGGACACCGGGGAGCTGTTTTTT. Residues: CASSLTAKDTGELFF.

This chain joins TRBV11-2 and TRBJ2-3; D is uncertain. Deletions cut 5 bases from V and 3 bases from J, with 6 bases between. From germline, CDR1 is SGHAT and CDR2 FQNNGV. The CDR3 consists of 12 residues. In nucleotides, the CDR3 is TGTGCCAGCAGCCTCCGGACAGATACGCAGTATTTT. This codes for CASSLRTDTQYF.

The chain is built from TRBV15 and TRBJ2-5; the D is unclear. Between the trimmed V and J ends, which lost 2 bases and 2 bases, there was a span of 6 bases. The CDR3 covers 13 residues. Looked up from germline, CDR1 is LNHNV and CDR2 is YYDKDF (reference sequence). As DNA, the CDR3 is TGTGCCACCAGCAGAAGGACGCAAGAGACCCAGTACTTC. Protein sequence: CATSRRTQETQYF.

The rearrangement uses TRBV6-5 and TRBJ1-1; 7 bases agree with TRBD1. V shed 6 bases and J 12 bases; nucleotides not matched to a gene: 19. The CDR3 has 15 residues. The germline V gene encodes CDR1 MNHEY and CDR2 SVGAGI. Here the CDR3 DNA reads TGTGCCAGCAGACCTCGGGAGGGGGCCGGGTTTAGTACTTTCTTT. The encoded protein is CASRPREGAGFSTFF.

CDR3 amino acids: CASSSRGSSGNTIYF. The CDR3 region has the DNA TGTGCCAGTAGTAGCCGGGGTAGCTCTGGAAACACCATATATTTT. The chain has TRBV19 and TRBJ1-3; D is undetermined. The CDR3 is made up of 15 amino acids. Germline CDR1 reads LNHDA; CDR2 reads SQIVND (reference sequence). V lost 4 bases and J 0 bases, leaving 10 bases between the germline ends.

The chain's CDR3 is CASRDRPNTEAFF. The CDR3 coding sequence is TGTGCCAGTAGAGACAGACCGAACACTGAAGCTTTCTTT. The V call is TRBV19, the J call TRBJ1-1, with D possibly TRBD1 on 5 matching bases. CDR1 and CDR2 (germline): LNHDA, SQIVND (reference sequence). V gave up 6 bases and J gave up 1 base, with 9 bases separating them. The CDR3 has 13 amino acids.

The V gene is TRBV30, the J gene TRBJ2-7; the D is unclear. The CDR3 is 12 residues long. Germline V CDR1 and CDR2: GTSNPN, SVGIG (reference sequence). V shed 3 bases and J shed 4 bases, with 10 bases lying between them. CDR3 loop: CAWRLPGYEQYF. The CDR3 DNA reads as TGTGCCTGGAGATTACCAGGATACGAGCAGTACTTC.

The CDR3 sequence is CASSLDGGNNQPQHF. The DNA of the CDR3 is TGTGCCAGCAGTTTAGATGGGGGAAACAATCAGCCCCAGCATTTT. This chain connects TRBV27 to TRBJ1-5, with D maybe TRBD1 (5 bases). CDR3 length equals 15 residues. Per the germline V gene, CDR1 is MNHEY and CDR2 is SMNVEV (reference sequence). Trimming left V 2 bases short and J 3 bases short, with 11 bases between.

Written as DNA, the CDR3 is TGTGCTAGTGGCGCGGGGGGAACAAGCTCCTACGAGCAGTACTTC. This encodes CASGAGGTSSYEQYF. The rearrangement uses TRBV12-5 and TRBJ2-7, with 8 bases identical to TRBD2. With 6 bases clipped from V and 0 bases from J, the junction kept 7 bases outside the gene matches. CDR3 length equals 15 residues. CDR1 and CDR2 from the germline V gene are LGHNT and FRNRAP. The entire variable domain, with the rest obtained from reference TRBV12-5 and TRBJ2-7, is as follows: DARVTQTPRHKVTEMGQEVTMRCQPILGHNTVFWYRQTMMQGLELLAYFRNRAPLDDSGMPKDRFSAEMPDATLATLKIQPSEPRDSAVYFCASGAGGTSSYEQYFGPGTRLTVT.

The chain is built from TRBV19 and TRBJ1-5, with D hard to call. The V gene lost 9 bases and the J gene lost 2 bases, with 8 bases spanning the gap. CDR3 length equals 12 residues. Looked up from germline, CDR1 is LNHDA and CDR2 is SQIVND (reference sequence). The CDR3 region is CASEKGNQPQHF. In DNA form, the CDR3 reads TGTGCCAGCGAGAAAGGCAATCAGCCCCAGCATTTT. The full variable domain, with the rest looked up from reference TRBV19 and TRBJ1-5, is DGGITQSPKYLFRKEGQNVTLSCEQNLNHDAMYWYRQDPGQGLRLIYYSQIVNDFQKGDIAEGYSVSREKKESFPLTVTSAQKNPTAFYLCASEKGNQPQHFGDGTRLSIL.

This chain's CDR3 is CASSLALQGRNTEAFF. CDR3 bases: TGTGCCAGCAGCTTGGCTCTACAGGGGAGGAACACTGAAGCTTTCTTT. This chain connects TRBV5-6 to TRBJ1-1; 7 bases are shared with TRBD1. Germline CDR1 SGHDT, CDR2 YYEEEE. Trimming took 0 bases from V and 1 from J; bases not matched to a gene: 6. The CDR3 extends over 16 amino acids.

In the case of this clone: Other DNA sequences of this sample code for an identical CDR3. V and J are TRBV6-6 and TRBJ1-6, with D possibly matching TRBD1 (5 bases). Trimming pared 0 bases from V and 9 bases from J, leaving 12 bases between. This CDR3 is built from 15 residues. CDR1 MNHNY and CDR2 SVGAGI come from the germline V gene (reference sequence). CDR3 nucleotide sequence: TGTGCCAGCAGTTACTCCGGGGACGGGCTTTCACCCCTCCACTTT. This sequence encodes CASSYSGDGLSPLHF.

This clone showed up just once. The chain is built from TRBV12-2 and TRBJ2-1; TRBD2, as called in the table, went unchecked against the DNA. TRBV12-2 is given as a pseudogene. The CDR3 is 18 amino acids. CDR3 sequence: CASRLTRSGGSSYNEQFF. The CDR3 region has the DNA TGTGCAAGTCGCTTAACTCGGAGCGGGGGAAGCTCCTACAATGAGCAGTTCTTC.

The V and J genes are TRBV11-2 and TRBJ2-4; D might be TRBD1 (6 bases). The CDR3 is 16 residues long. The germline gives CDR1 SGHAT, CDR2 FQNNGV. The germline V and J ends were trimmed by 1 base and 0 bases, with 10 bases remaining between them. CDR3: CASSLVGALAKNIQYF. In nucleotides, the CDR3 is TGTGCCAGCAGCTTAGTGGGGGCCTTAGCCAAAAACATTCAGTACTTC.